This T cell receptor (beta chain) was profiled in a study of cytomegalovirus exposure and HLA in healthy donors. The V gene lost 6 bases and the J gene lost 1 base, with 12 bases spanning the gap. The germline V gene has CDR1 SEHNR and CDR2 FQNEAQ (reference sequence). This CDR3 is built from 14 residues. The PCR was carried out with 60 Vbeta primers and 13 Jbeta primers. The data were produced by immunoSEQ multiplex PCR, yet TCRdb's version contains in-frame clones alone and is incomplete. The top ten clones hold approximately 8.4% of a sample with 95,000 to 150,000 clones, 75% to 85% of them seen once. Donors counted as nominally healthy when sampled, yet unrecorded immune exposures were likely.

The chain recombines TRBV7-9 with TRBJ2-5; perhaps TRBD2 as D (6 bases). The clonotype originates from a man aged 25 to 40 in good health and CMV-seropositive. The sample was PBMCs. The CDR3 DNA sequence: TGTGCCAGCAGTCCCCCGGGACTCCAAGAGACCCAGTACTTC. This codes for CASSPPGLQETQYF.